These T cell receptor beta chains were read from a single sample in a study of blood T cells in healthy people across ages. TCRdb reprocessed the 5' RACE reads via MiXCR and lists one record per CDR3 protein. The sample includes hundreds of thousands of distinct CDR3 sequences, 20% to 25% seen only once; the top ten take approximately 3.7%. Sequenced material: blood. The receptors were gathered from a man in his 70s in good health. Both conserved end residues are part of each CDR3. The D gene is left open where the match is weak. Size is omitted from some rows. Given values are once, few, many or a class for expanded clones.

size: few; D: TRBD2; J: TRBJ2-1; V: TRBV5-1; CDR3: CASSPAVTSGKDEQFF; DNA: TGCGCCAGCAGCCCGGCCGTAACTAGCGGGAAAGATGAGCAGTTCTTC
size: NA; D: NA; J: TRBJ2-7; V: TRBV19; CDR3: CASSIDPGSYEQYF; DNA: TGTGCCAGTAGTATAGATCCAGGGAGCTACGAGCAGTACTTC
size: few; D: NA; J: TRBJ2-1; V: TRBV24-1; CDR3: CATRDYNNEQFF; DNA: TGTGCCACCAGGGACTATAACAATGAGCAGTTCTTC
size: NA; D: NA; J: TRBJ2-2; V: TRBV7-8; CDR3: CASRQREEGGELFF; DNA: TGTGCCAGCAGGCAGAGGGAGGAGGGCGGGGAGCTGTTTTTT
size: NA; D: TRBD2; J: TRBJ2-5; V: TRBV10-3; CDR3: CAISEGTSSGETQYF; DNA: TGTGCCATCAGTGAAGGGACTAGCTCGGGGGAGACCCAGTACTTC
size: few; D: TRBD2; J: TRBJ2-3; V: TRBV7-7; CDR3: CASSLGLAGLTDTQYF; DNA: TGTGCTAGCAGCTTGGGTCTAGCGGGACTGACAGATACGCAGTATTTT
size: few; D: TRBD2; J: TRBJ2-1; V: TRBV10-2; CDR3: CASSGALAGNPYNEQFF; DNA: TGCGCCAGCAGTGGGGCACTAGCGGGAAACCCCTACAATGAGCAGTTCTTC
size: few; D: TRBD1; J: TRBJ2-2; V: TRBV5-1; CDR3: CASSPWTGATGELFF; DNA: TGCGCCAGCAGCCCCTGGACAGGGGCCACCGGGGAGCTGTTTTTT
size: NA; D: NA; J: TRBJ2-3; V: TRBV20-1; CDR3: CSASRPASGTDTQYF; DNA: TGCAGTGCTAGCCGCCCTGCGAGCGGGACAGATACGCAGTATTTT
size: NA; D: TRBD2; J: TRBJ2-1; V: TRBV2; CDR3: CASRSDPGGSYNEQFF; DNA: TGTGCCAGCAGGTCAGATCCGGGAGGTTCCTACAATGAGCAGTTCTTC
size: NA; D: TRBD1; J: TRBJ2-5; V: TRBV24-1; CDR3: CATRPGTGGQSETQYF; DNA: TGTGCCACCAGACCCGGGACAGGGGGTCAAAGTGAGACCCAGTACTTC
size: NA; D: TRBD1; J: TRBJ1-5; V: TRBV5-1; CDR3: CASSLEGALYQPQHF; DNA: TGCGCCAGCAGCTTGGAGGGGGCGTTATATCAGCCCCAGCATTTT
size: many; D: NA; J: TRBJ2-5; V: TRBV6-1; CDR3: CASIVSGLFQETQYF; DNA: TGTGCCAGCATTGTTTCAGGGTTATTTCAAGAGACCCAGTACTTC
size: few; D: NA; J: TRBJ1-2; V: TRBV2; CDR3: CASSGDGNYGYTF; DNA: TGTGCCAGCAGCGGAGACGGAAACTATGGCTACACCTTC